The entry below gives a single TCR beta chain sequence along with its context. The antigen is not known. An Oncomine TCR Beta short-read assay was used to sequence the DNA from cultured CD4+ T cells. TCRdb redid the calling of the PCR reads with MiXCR, one entry per CDR3 protein. The table shows 9,500 to 15,000 distinct CDR3 sequences, with 45% to 50% occurring only once. The CDR3 extends over 13 amino acids. Trimming removed 7 bases from V and 1 base from J; junction bases left unmatched: 4. CDR1 SNHLY and CDR2 FYNNEI come from the germline V gene. The record originates from a study of vaccination and CD4 T cells after COVID-19. About the research overall: Samples after vaccination came a median approximately 70 days past dose two, ranging 14 to 241. Control cultures were supplied with a CEFX pool, an HIV-1 Nef pool, or no peptide at all. General observations from the study: Among reactive clones from convalescent patients, a median roughly 88% appeared only post-vaccination.

Documented treatment: approximately nine-day PBMC culture with coronavirus spike peptide pools or control peptides (ViraFEST assay). Sequencing used CD4+ T cells from blood, cultured in vitro. This TCR came from a human donor who had recovered from COVID-19. The chain carries TRBV2 and TRBJ2-7; 7 positions agree with TRBD1. The CDR3 protein is CASKGQPSYEQYF. The CDR3 DNA reads as TGTGCCAGCAAGGGACAGCCATCCTACGAGCAGTACTTC. The full variable domain, in which reference TRBV2 and TRBJ2-7 provide the parts outside the CDR3, is EPEVTQTPSHQVTQMGQEVILRCVPISNHLYFYWYRQILGQKVEFLVSFYNNEISEKSEIFDDQFSVERPDGSNFTLKIRSTKLEDSAMYFCASKGQPSYEQYFGPGTRLTVT.